This TCR beta chain comes out of a study of CD8 T cells in Susac syndrome (dated by TCRdb to between 2017 and 2020). Context from the whole study: Repertoire sequencing was used to test whether CD8+ T cell activation and differentiation in Susac syndrome was antigen driven. CD8+ T cell repertoire clonality was compared between more than 9 healthy donors, approximately 14 Susac syndrome patients and around 15 multiple sclerosis patients.

Findings and caveats that apply to the study as a whole: The TCR sequencing and HLA analysis was acknowledged to have included a relatively small number of individuals.

Ends trimmed: V by 4 bases, J by 4 bases; bases unmatched to a gene: 10. The CDR3 contains 15 residues, cysteine and phenylalanine counted. The entry retains the CDR3 DNA only, 45 bases that are in frame from base 1. CDR1 and CDR2 are read off the germline V gene as SGHDT and YYEEEE. RNA was extracted with the RNeasy kit and roughly 0.5 to 1 ug was reverse transcribed using random hexamers. The immunoSEQ multiplex PCR assay, covering 54 Vbeta and 13 Jbeta segments, was used to amplify TCR beta CDR3 regions. Bias from PCR amplification was corrected by using a synthetic template baseline for primer optimization and for computational correction. As for how the authors treated the data: Reads were assigned to V, D and J genes according to IMGT and analyzed in immunoSEQ Analyzer, with only productive sequences retained. Clonality was calculated as one minus the Shannon entropy normalized by log2 of the number of productive unique sequences. For each patient and control, public and private clones were evaluated within the 100 most prevalent clones. A clone was defined as Susac-specific if it was absent from the healthy and MS cohorts, from about 1,100 published viral clones and from other ImmuneACCESS disease sequences. The public reads were quality trimmed at Q25 with fastp and then assembled into clones with MiXCR by TCRdb, keeping productive beta chains. Each record represents a unique CDR3 protein, reported with the most common genes and DNA among its rows. The V and J calls reflect TCRdb's pipeline rather than the authors' work. The sample includes tens of thousands of distinct CDR3 sequences, with about 94% observed a single time. Clones ranked in the top ten supply roughly 0.24% of the sample.

Peripheral blood CD8+ and CD4+ T cells from healthy donors, Susac syndrome patients and multiple sclerosis patients were profiled using high-throughput TCR beta sequencing. The healthy donors served as controls matched for age and sex. Bulk CD8+ and CD4+ T cells were purified by magnetic negative isolation, while CD8+ TEMRA cells were enriched using FACS. Blood was collected in EDTA tubes and processed within 24 hours, with PBMCs isolated through density gradient centrifugation. PBMCs intended for TCR sequencing were cryopreserved in liquid nitrogen and thawed later in a water bath at 37 degrees C. The sorted or isolated CD4+, CD8+ and CD8+ TEMRA cells reached a purity of at least 90%. In regard to this clonotype: No antigen is known for it. Per-base quality was not reported, and no clone a single base away is much larger than it.

The receptor chain draws on TRBV5-6 and TRBJ1-2; TRBD1 agrees with 7 junctional bases. Sequenced: CD8+ T cells from PBMCs. This TCR was sampled from a human donor in good health. Here is the DNA: TGTGCCAGCAGCCCTGGACAGGCCCACTTCTATGGCTACACCTTC. This codes for CASSPGQAHFYGYTF. Supplemented by the reference TRBV5-6 and TRBJ1-2 proteins around the CDR3, the complete variable domain is DAGVTQSPTHLIKTRGQQVTLRCSPKSGHDTVSWYQQALGQGPQFIFQYYEEEERQRGNFPDRFSGHQFPNYSSELNVNALLLGDSALYLCASSPGQAHFYGYTFGSGTRLTVV.